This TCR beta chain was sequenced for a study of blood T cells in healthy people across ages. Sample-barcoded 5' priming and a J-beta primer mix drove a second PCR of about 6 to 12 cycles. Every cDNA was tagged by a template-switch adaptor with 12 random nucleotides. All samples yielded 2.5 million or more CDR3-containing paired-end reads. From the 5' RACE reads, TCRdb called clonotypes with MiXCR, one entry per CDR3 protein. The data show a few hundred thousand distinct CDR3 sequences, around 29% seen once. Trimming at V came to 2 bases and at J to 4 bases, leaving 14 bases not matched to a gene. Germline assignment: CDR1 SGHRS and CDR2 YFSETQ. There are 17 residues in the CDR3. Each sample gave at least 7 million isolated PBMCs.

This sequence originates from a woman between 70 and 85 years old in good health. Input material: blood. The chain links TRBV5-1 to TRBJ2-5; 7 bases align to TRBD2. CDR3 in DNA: TGCGCCAGCAGCTTCCCACGAGGGAGGGATTACGGAGAGACCCAGTACTTC. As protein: CASSFPRGRDYGETQYF.